Below are 6 T cell receptor beta chains sequenced from a single sample in a study of T cells in localized non-small cell lung cancer. Generated by immunoSEQ multiplex PCR, the TCRdb table keeps only in-frame clones and is missing some. Among about 26,000 clones listed, around 90% were seen once. Sequenced here: peripheral blood, sampled before any cancer treatment. Receptors originate from a female donor at least 60 years old with stage II squamous cell lung carcinoma.

This chain joins TRBV4-2 and TRBJ2-5; 14 bases align to TRBD2. V shed 4 bases and J 2 bases; nucleotides not matched to a gene: 6. This CDR3 region has 17 residues. The V gene's germline CDR1 is LGHNA and CDR2 YNFKEQ. CDR3: CASSRRTSGGTQETQYF. In DNA, the CDR3 is TGTGCCAGCAGCCGAAGGACTAGCGGGGGGACTCAAGAGACCCAGTACTTC.

The chain combines TRBV5-1 with TRBJ1-4; a possible D gene is TRBD1 (5 bases). The CDR3 consists of 15 residues. The germline V and J ends were trimmed by 4 bases and 8 bases, with 18 bases remaining between them. Germline V gives CDR1 SGHRS, CDR2 YFSETQ. The CDR3 sequence is CASSTSGDMREKLFF. The DNA of the CDR3 is TGCGCCAGCAGCACCTCGGGGGATATGAGGGAAAAACTGTTTTTT.

The rearrangement joins TRBV6-5 to TRBJ2-7, with 12 bases that match TRBD2. Germline loops: CDR1 MNHEY, CDR2 SVGAGI. This CDR3 spans 13 amino acids. The CDR3 here is CDTGLAGSYEQYF. In DNA, the CDR3 is TGTGACACCGGACTAGCGGGAAGCTACGAGCAGTACTTC.

The chain employs TRBV2 and TRBJ2-3, with D possibly TRBD2 on 6 matching bases. V was trimmed by 7 bases and J by 2 bases, leaving 13 bases between them. The CDR3 has 14 amino acids. Germline V gene lookup returns CDR1 SNHLY and CDR2 FYNNEI. The CDR3 DNA is TGTGCCAGCAATAGGCGGGGAGACACAGATACGCAGTATTTT. Protein product: CASNRRGDTDTQYF.

This chain connects TRBV7-8 to TRBJ2-1, with 12 nucleotides matching TRBD2. The CDR3 loop spans 16 amino acids. The J segment lost 9 bases and the V segment lost 0 bases, leaving 6 bases of the junction unmatched. CDR1 and CDR2 (germline): SGHVS, FQNEAQ. The CDR3 DNA reads as TGTGCCAGCAGCTTAGCGTGGAGGACTAGCGGGACTGAGCAGTTCTTC. Amino acid sequence: CASSLAWRTSGTEQFF.

About this clone: One junction end does not reproduce the germline sequence, and a read error may be involved. This chain connects TRBV7-3 to TRBJ2-5; 10 nucleotides agree with TRBD2. The CDR3 consists of 12 residues. In germline, CDR1 is SGHTA, CDR2 FQGTGA. The CDR3 coding sequence is TGTGCCAGCAGTACCCCGGGACTAGCGATCCACTTC. It encodes CASSTPGLAIHF.